This T cell receptor (beta chain) is from a study of OX40 agonist ivuxolimab in advanced cancers. The overall study: Patients enrolled in dose escalation were diagnosed with hepatocellular carcinoma, melanoma, renal cell or head and neck cancer. Partial responses were seen in three patients, one with hepatocellular carcinoma and two with cutaneous melanoma.

General observations from the study: Part of the nonresponder group also had normalized T-cell clonal expansion that was low.

Notes on this clone: Its specificity is unknown.

Profiling relied on immunoSEQ multiplex PCR, and the TCRdb table lists in-frame clones only, not all of them. The sample contains more than 50,000 clones, 84% of which appear only once. This CDR3 comprises 15 residues. V dropped 6 bases and J dropped 6; count of bases not matched to a gene: 12. Germline CDR1 is WSHSY and CDR2 is SAAADI. The sequence derives from an adult with an advanced solid tumor such as melanoma, head and neck, liver or kidney cancer. The starting material was CD4+ or CD8+ T cells sorted from blood, obtained in a trial of the OX40 agonist ivuxolimab. The chain employs TRBV10-2 and TRBJ1-1; 8 bases are shared with TRBD1. The CDR3 loop is CASRGFTGGEAEAFF. CDR3 DNA: TGCGCCAGCAGGGGGTTCACAGGGGGAGAGGCTGAAGCTTTCTTT.